The present T cell receptor beta chain was sequenced within a study of blood T cell repertoires in COVID-19 (dated by TCRdb to 2020 to 2021). Study-level background: Samples from collaborators originated in the United States, Italy and Spain and spanned both the acute and convalescent phases of COVID-19. The prospective study material was composed of cDNA or gDNA derived from T cells, B-cell-depleted T cells, or PBMCs. Deeply sampled blood TCRbeta repertoires from subjects exposed to, actively infected with, or recovered from COVID-19 were included in the dataset. A freely available public database, intended as a resource for researchers studying the immune response to SARS-CoV-2, is where the repertoires were released. The samples were drawn from two sources: the first 160 participants of the ongoing ImmuneRACE study, and over 1,000 subjects contributed by 6 global collaborators. Sample metadata almost always included a de-identified subject ID, COVID-19 status, age in years and sex. HLA class I and class II types, where available, came from metadata supplied by the sample provider rather than from assay-based typing. Overall results and qualifications from the work: The quantity of clinical and demographic metadata differed by source and by participant and was supplied without curation.

The immunoSEQ Assay, a bias-controlled multiplex PCR, was used to amplify TCRbeta CDR3 regions from genomic DNA. For the original study's pipeline: Nucleated cell counts per sample were estimated from amplification of reference gene primers within the assay. To quantify the absolute abundance of each unique TCRbeta CDR3 rearrangement, sequence reads were collapsed and filtered. For each sample, productive Simpson clonality was calculated by taking the square root of Simpson's diversity index across productive rearrangements. The table comes from immuneACCESS by way of TCRdb, which keeps in-frame sequences with V and J called. Part of the clones is missing from these tables; in studies checked, under half for an unresolved V gene and the rest for unknown reasons. V and J calls and clone size come straight from that table; D and trimming were deduced from the DNA. This sample lists over 110,000 clones; about 91% were detected once. Jointly, the top ten make up more than 25% of the sample.

Each collaborating institution followed its own protocols to collect whole blood in K2EDTA tubes. Collaborator samples were shipped for TCRbeta analysis as frozen whole blood, isolated PBMCs, or DNA extracted from either sample type. Note on this clone: The clone's antigen remains unknown. No clone much larger than this one lies a single base away; base qualities are absent.

The CDR3, cysteine through phenylalanine, is 15 amino acids long. The kept DNA is CDR3 alone, 45 bases in frame from the first base. Trimming accounts for 6 bases at V and 1 base at J, while the number of junction bases matched to no gene is 9. CDR1 and CDR2, per the germline V gene, are MNHEY and SVGAGI. Sequences were obtained from peripheral blood. The rearranged chain carries TRBV6-5 and TRBJ2-7, and TRBD2 aligns with 7 junction nucleotides. The source is a human donor in a cohort sampled during active COVID-19. For the CDR3, the sequence is CASSPLGGDSYEQYF. The DNA sequence is TGTGCCAGCAGCCCCCTTGGGGGGGATTCCTACGAGCAGTACTTC.